A selection of T cell receptor beta chains follows, all from one sample in a study of human T cells and chemical hapten exposure. TCRdb passed the RACE reads through MiXCR, listing each CDR3 protein once. This sample has over 100,000 distinct CDR3 sequences, with approximately 10% found just once. This material consisted of whole blood, taken in connection with sensitization to the hapten diphenylcyclopropenone (DPC). The receptors derive from a woman in her 50s with alopecia areata. Some clones in this sample may be carry-over from other donors' samples. Each CDR3 is given with its conserved first and last residue. A D gene is named only where the DNA matches it firmly. Clone size appears in some rows only: once, few, many, or a class for an expanded clone.

clone_size	v_call	d_call	j_call	cdr3_aa	cdr3_nt
many	TRBV7-2	TRBD2	TRBJ2-3	CASSFIGGGTDTQYF	TGTGCCAGCAGCTTTATTGGGGGGGGAACAGATACGCAGTATTTT
few	TRBV3-1	.	TRBJ1-1	CASSQGLGGTGTEAFF	TGTGCCAGCAGCCAAGGCCTCGGCGGAACAGGGACCGAAGCTTTCTTT
many	TRBV7-9	TRBD2	TRBJ2-7	CASSLASGGQEQYF	TGTGCCAGCAGCTTAGCGAGCGGGGGGCAGGAGCAGTACTTC
many	TRBV12-3/TRBV12-4	TRBD2	TRBJ2-1	CASSRGGQYYEQFF	TGTGCCAGCAGCCGCGGGGGGCAGTATTACGAGCAGTTCTTC
.	TRBV5-1	.	TRBJ2-2	CASSLDDRPTGELFF	TGCGCCAGCAGCTTGGATGACAGGCCCACCGGGGAGCTGTTTTTT
few	TRBV7-8	TRBD1	TRBJ2-3	CASSLTRTGSTDTQYF	TGTGCCAGCAGCTTAACTAGGACAGGGAGCACAGATACGCAGTATTTT
few	TRBV6-1	.	TRBJ1-2	CASSETGISGYTF	TGTGCCAGCAGTGAAACAGGCATATCAGGCTACACCTTC
.	TRBV14	.	TRBJ2-7	CASSQGWGEQYF	TGTGCCAGCAGCCAAGGTTGGGGTGAGCAGTACTTC
many	TRBV14	TRBD2	TRBJ2-5	CASSQLPGTSGFQETQYF	TGTGCCAGCAGCCAACTTCCCGGGACTAGCGGGTTCCAAGAGACCCAGTACTTC
.	TRBV29-1	.	TRBJ2-5	CSVAWEETQYF	TGCAGCGTTGCATGGGAAGAGACCCAGTACTTC
few	TRBV12-3/TRBV12-4	TRBD1	TRBJ1-2	CASSLRQGNNYGYTF	TGTGCCAGCAGTTTACGACAGGGGAATAACTATGGCTACACCTTC
few	TRBV20-1	.	TRBJ2-2	CSAHPGTSTGELFF	TGCAGTGCCCACCCCGGGACTTCCACCGGGGAGCTGTTTTTT
few	TRBV7-2	.	TRBJ2-3	CASSLGHFTDTQYF	TGTGCCAGCAGCCTGGGACACTTCACAGATACGCAGTATTTT
.	TRBV6-2/TRBV6-3	.	TRBJ1-2	CASIGGTNYGYTF	TGTGCCAGCATCGGCGGTACTAACTATGGCTACACCTTC
many	TRBV29-1	.	TRBJ2-5	CSVDLRGPETQYF	TGCAGCGTTGATCTGAGGGGCCCAGAGACCCAGTACTTC
few	TRBV5-1	TRBD1	TRBJ2-5	CASSGGQGIETQYF	TGCGCCAGCAGCGGTGGACAGGGAATAGAGACCCAGTACTTC
.	TRBV2	TRBD1	TRBJ1-2	CASSWDSESPNYGYTF	TGTGCCAGCAGTTGGGACAGCGAGAGCCCTAACTATGGCTACACCTTC
.	TRBV29-1	TRBD1	TRBJ1-1	CSADRQAFF	TGCAGCGCGGACAGGCAAGCTTTCTTT
few	TRBV28	.	TRBJ1-4	CASSLSGAPNEKLFF	TGTGCCAGCAGTTTGTCCGGGGCCCCTAATGAAAAACTGTTTTTT
.	TRBV3-1	.	TRBJ1-1	CASSKLGRDTEAFF	TGTGCCAGCAGCAAGCTAGGGAGGGACACTGAAGCTTTCTTT
many	TRBV7-9	.	TRBJ2-7	CASSPSMYEQYF	TGTGCCAGCAGCCCATCGATGTACGAGCAGTACTTC
few	TRBV28	.	TRBJ2-1	CASRELTRDYNEQFF	TGTGCCAGCAGGGAATTGACAAGGGATTACAATGAGCAGTTCTTC
many	TRBV7-6	.	TRBJ2-1	CASSPHEREQGYNEQFF	TGTGCCAGCAGCCCGCATGAACGGGAGCAGGGTTACAATGAGCAGTTCTTC
.	TRBV29-1	.	TRBJ2-5	CSVEDSGLQETQYF	TGCAGCGTTGAAGATTCGGGTTTGCAAGAGACCCAGTACTTC
many	TRBV4-3	TRBD2	TRBJ2-3	CASSQVRGGPGGTDTQYF	TGCGCCAGCAGCCAAGTTCGGGGAGGGCCCGGAGGCACAGATACGCAGTATTTT
few	TRBV12-3/TRBV12-4	.	TRBJ1-2	CASSPPGGGDYGYTF	TGTGCCAGCAGCCCCCCCGGCGGGGGCGACTATGGCTACACCTTC
few	TRBV12-3/TRBV12-4	.	TRBJ2-3	CASSGGQTSTDTQYF	TGTGCCAGCAGCGGGGGACAAACGAGCACAGATACGCAGTATTTT
few	TRBV6-5	TRBD1	TRBJ2-6	CASSLQGAGANVLTF	TGTGCCAGCAGTTTGCAGGGGGCTGGGGCCAACGTCCTGACTTTC
few	TRBV4-1	.	TRBJ1-5	CASSQDSPGYGPQHF	TGCGCCAGCAGCCAAGATTCCCCAGGGTATGGGCCCCAGCATTTT
.	TRBV24-1	TRBD2	TRBJ2-2	CATSDSGTRAGELFF	TGTGCCACCAGTGACTCCGGGACTAGAGCCGGGGAGCTGTTTTTT
few	TRBV12-3/TRBV12-4	TRBD1	TRBJ1-6	CASSLSPGQRNSPLHF	TGTGCCAGCAGTTTAAGCCCGGGACAGCGTAATTCACCCCTCCACTTT
few	TRBV28	.	TRBJ1-3	CASHGVGNTIYF	TGTGCCAGCCATGGCGTTGGAAACACCATATATTTT
.	TRBV27	.	TRBJ1-5	CASGLVGGNQPQHF	TGTGCCAGCGGTTTAGTCGGGGGCAATCAGCCCCAGCATTTT
.	TRBV6-6	.	TRBJ2-7	CAGGTGASYEQYF	TGTGCCGGGGGGACGGGGGCTTCCTACGAGCAGTACTTC
.	TRBV27	.	TRBJ1-1	CASSGGGLFTEAFF	TGTGCCTCCTCTGGCGGGGGGCTGTTCACTGAAGCTTTCTTT
few	TRBV10-3	TRBD1	TRBJ1-6	CATGTGESLHF	TGTGCCACCGGGACAGGGGAGTCCCTCCACTTT
few	TRBV28	.	TRBJ1-2	CASSLTLDRTRGYTF	TGTGCCAGCAGTTTAACCCTCGACAGGACGCGAGGCTACACCTTC
few	TRBV7-2	.	TRBJ2-3	CASIGGSDTQYF	TGTGCCTCAATCGGAGGGTCAGATACGCAGTATTTT
.	TRBV6-5	TRBD1	TRBJ2-7	CASRPPGRGMYEQYF	TGTGCCAGCAGACCCCCGGGCAGGGGGATGTACGAGCAGTACTTC
.	TRBV2	TRBD2	TRBJ2-7	CASRREMTSGYEQYF	TGTGCCAGCAGAAGAGAGATGACTAGCGGGTACGAGCAGTACTTC
.	TRBV21-1	.	TRBJ1-5	CASSKGDSFRYQPQHF	TGTGCCAGCAGCAAAGGGGACAGCTTCCGATATCAGCCCCAGCATTTT
many	TRBV29-1	TRBD1	TRBJ2-7	CSVGTGTPEQYF	TGCAGCGTTGGGACAGGGACTCCCGAGCAGTACTTC
.	TRBV4-1	.	TRBJ1-6	CASSLKWGTLDSPLHF	TGCGCCAGCAGCTTGAAATGGGGGACCTTGGATTCACCCCTCCACTTT
many	TRBV20-1	TRBD2	TRBJ2-3	CSARELAGRSTDTQYF	TGCAGTGCTAGAGAACTAGCGGGGAGGAGTACAGATACGCAGTATTTT
many	TRBV29-1	.	TRBJ2-1	CSVESGNSYNEQFF	TGCAGCGTTGAATCCGGAAACTCCTACAATGAGCAGTTCTTC
few	TRBV12-3/TRBV12-4	.	TRBJ1-2	CASSTGQANYGYTF	TGTGCCAGCAGTACAGGGCAAGCTAACTATGGCTACACCTTC
.	TRBV29-1	TRBD1	TRBJ1-2	CSVSGQEGDYGYTF	TGCAGCGTCTCTGGACAGGAAGGGGACTATGGCTACACCTTC
.	TRBV24-1	TRBD2	TRBJ2-3	CATSDFSSGGTDTQYF	TGTGCCACCAGTGATTTCTCTAGCGGGGGCACAGATACGCAGTATTTT
.	TRBV6-2/TRBV6-3	.	TRBJ1-2	CASSRTATVHYGYTF	TGTGCCAGCAGTCGAACCGCTACAGTGCACTATGGCTACACCTTC
many	TRBV6-1	TRBD1	TRBJ1-5	CASSVGQGSSNQPQHF	TGTGCCAGCAGTGTCGGACAGGGCTCGAGCAATCAGCCCCAGCATTTT
many	TRBV6-5	TRBD1	TRBJ1-6	CASSYSTGENSPLHF	TGTGCCAGCAGTTACTCGACAGGGGAAAATTCACCCCTCCACTTT
few	TRBV3-1	.	TRBJ2-7	CASSDRIYEQYF	TGTGCCAGCAGCGACAGAATTTACGAGCAGTACTTC
few	TRBV6-2/TRBV6-3	.	TRBJ1-5	CASSRRRDSNQPQHF	TGTGCCAGCAGCCGGAGGCGAGATAGCAATCAGCCCCAGCATTTT
few	TRBV5-1	.	TRBJ2-2	CASSLVGSNTGELFF	TGCGCCAGCAGCTTGGTAGGGTCGAACACCGGGGAGCTGTTTTTT
few	TRBV12-3/TRBV12-4	.	TRBJ2-5	CASKVAGVSTQYF	TGTGCCAGCAAGGTAGCCGGGGTGTCGACCCAGTACTTC
many	TRBV5-1	TRBD1	TRBJ2-5	CASSIATGTRETQYF	TGCGCCAGCAGCATTGCGACAGGGACCAGAGAGACCCAGTACTTC
many	TRBV29-1	.	TRBJ2-5	CSVARQQETQYF	TGCAGCGTGGCTAGGCAGCAAGAGACCCAGTACTTC
.	TRBV3-1	TRBD2	TRBJ2-2	CASSQTGLAVRVTGELFF	TGTGCCAGCAGCCAAACGGGACTAGCGGTTCGGGTCACCGGGGAGCTGTTTTTT
few	TRBV12-3/TRBV12-4	TRBD1	TRBJ2-5	CASNWGTGEETQYF	TGTGCCAGCAACTGGGGGACAGGGGAGGAGACCCAGTACTTC
few	TRBV21-1	.	TRBJ2-3	CASSKEVGGEDTQYF	TGTGCCAGCAGCAAAGAAGTGGGGGGCGAAGATACGCAGTATTTT